Presented here are 6 T cell receptor beta chains from one specimen sequenced in a study of cytomegalovirus exposure and HLA in healthy donors. The data were produced by immunoSEQ multiplex PCR, yet TCRdb's version contains in-frame clones alone and is incomplete. Of 90,000 to 100,000 clones detected, approximately 95% appear once; the ten largest clones hold 1.1%. The sequenced sample consisted of PBMCs. These receptor sequences come from a woman in her twenties or thirties in good health and CMV-seropositive.

V usage is TRBV5-6 and J usage is TRBJ1-2; 8 bases match TRBD1. Germline V gene sequence: CDR1 SGHDT, CDR2 YYEEEE. There are 16 residues in the CDR3. The J segment lost 0 bases and the V segment lost 3 bases, leaving 7 bases of the junction unmatched. The CDR3 DNA sequence: TGTGCCAGCAGCTCGCTAGGACAGGGCTCTAACTATGGCTACACCTTC. It encodes CASSSLGQGSNYGYTF.

V usage is TRBV13 and J usage is TRBJ2-1, with 9 bases matching TRBD2. V was pared by 2 bases and J by 7 bases, with 12 bases of the junction left unmatched. The CDR3 contains 17 residues. The germline V gene encodes CDR1 PRHDT and CDR2 FYEKMQ (reference sequence). CDR3 sequence reads: CASSLSLVPSGMNEQFF. CDR3 nucleotides: TGTGCCAGCAGCTTATCCCTGGTGCCTAGCGGGATGAATGAGCAGTTCTTC.

The J gene is TRBJ2-7, the V gene TRBV5-6, with unresolved D. The CDR3 is 12 amino acids. V lost 1 base to trimming and J lost 5 bases, with 7 bases between them. From germline, CDR1 is SGHDT and CDR2 YYEEEE. The CDR3 reads CASSLRVHEQYF. CDR3 nucleotides: TGTGCCAGCAGCTTGCGGGTCCACGAGCAGTACTTC.

V and J are TRBV6-1 and TRBJ2-7; 7 bases align to TRBD1. J lost 2 bases, V lost 6 bases, and 4 bases had no gene match. CDR3 length: 13 amino acids. Germline loops: CDR1 MNHNS, CDR2 SASEGT. In nucleotides, the CDR3 is TGTGCCAGCAGCTGGGACAGCGCCTACGAGCAGTACTTC. It specifies CASSWDSAYEQYF.

This chain links TRBV4-1 with TRBJ2-3; TRBD2 might be the D (5 bases). The V and J ends lost 4 bases and 2 bases respectively, with 10 bases between them. The CDR3 is made up of 14 amino acids. Germline V gene data show CDR1 as MGHRA and CDR2 as YSYEKL. The CDR3 protein is CASSLGLSTDTQYF. The CDR3 bases are TGCGCCAGCAGCCTCGGACTGTCCACAGATACGCAGTATTTT.

The chain links TRBV5-1 to TRBJ2-1, with TRBD2 identical over 12 bases. The V and J ends lost 4 bases and 6 bases, in that order; junction bases with no gene match: 8. Germline loops: CDR1 SGHRS, CDR2 YFSETQ. CDR3 size: 16 residues. The CDR3 here is CASSPLTSGSSNEQFF. The CDR3 DNA is TGCGCCAGCAGCCCACTGACTAGCGGGAGTTCCAATGAGCAGTTCTTC.